The source of this TCR beta chain is a study of identical twins. In the case of this clonotype: No antigen is known for it.

V was trimmed by 3 bases and J by 4 bases, leaving 13 bases between them. The CDR3 covers 15 residues. Germline assignment: CDR1 SGHVS and CDR2 FQNEAQ. Template switching added a universal primer site; cDNA carried unique molecular identifiers. TCRdb recomputed calls from the 5' RACE reads with MiXCR, one row per CDR3 protein. The sample holds 250,000 to 350,000 distinct CDR3 sequences, roughly 9% seen once. Study results and caveats: Abundant beta clonotypes from cord blood had fewer insertions, unlike memory repertoires, which showed none. Sequences that were beta out-of-frame showed weaker excess twin sharing.

In addition, the sample was reused for a study of yellow fever vaccine responses in identical twins.

Sequenced: CD8+ T cells sorted from blood. The origin of this receptor is a woman aged 18-29 years in good health. The V and J genes are TRBV7-8 and TRBJ2-1; tentatively, D is TRBD1 or TRBD2 (5 bases each). The CDR3 sequence is CASSFRDGPYNEQFF. DNA of the CDR3: TGTGCCAGCAGCTTCCGGGACGGCCCTTACAATGAGCAGTTCTTC. Full variable domain (rest looked up from reference TRBV7-8 and TRBJ2-1): GAGVSQSPRYKVAKRGQDVALRCDPISGHVSLFWYQQALGQGPEFLTYFQNEAQLDKSGLPSDRFFAERPEGSVSTLKIQRTQQEDSAVYLCASSFRDGPYNEQFFGPGTRLTVL.